The clone carrying this T cell receptor (beta chain) was observed at least ten times. What it binds is unknown. The data were obtained in a study of Graves' ophthalmopathy and Graves' hyperthyroidism. Overall study results and limits: Blood also held most thyroid clonotypes expanded above 0.001 frequency.

This CDR3 comprises 15 residues. In germline, CDR1 is SGHTA, CDR2 FQGTGA. V lost 5 bases to trimming and J lost 4 bases, with 17 bases between them. TCR beta CDR3 regions were amplified from RNA transcripts. Second-round multiplex PCR came after a first-round RT-PCR that employed HTBI primers. TCRdb fed the multiplex PCR reads into MiXCR, producing one record per CDR3 protein. The sample has over a million distinct CDR3 sequences; 35% to 45% are singletons. The receptor's source is an adult man with Graves' hyperthyroidism. The genes are TRBV7-3 and TRBJ1-1; D gene uncertain. Sequencing was carried out using peripheral blood or thyroid tissue (not recorded which). The CDR3 loop reads CASSPSVALGTEAFF. The CDR3 coding sequence is TGTGCCAGCAGCCCTAGCGTGGCACTGGGCACTGAAGCTTTCTTT. The whole variable domain, filled in from reference TRBV7-3 and TRBJ1-1, reads GAGVSQTPSNKVTEKGKYVELRCDPISGHTALYWYRQSLGQGPEFLIYFQGTGAADDSGLPNDRFFAVRPEGSVSTLKIQRTERGDSAVYLCASSPSVALGTEAFFGQGTRLTVV.